This TCR beta chain is drawn from a study of CD8 T cells in cerebrospinal fluid in Alzheimer's disease. The CDR3 is made up of 13 amino acids. The V gene's germline CDR1 is DFQATT and CDR2 SNEGSKA (reference sequence). 10X single-cell V(D)J and 5' gene-expression libraries profiled CSF cells. TCRdb reprocessed the 10x single-cell sequencing reads and keeps a single row for each CDR3 protein, giving no DNA. The listing records some 1,500 distinct CDR3 sequences. Participants were all in good physical condition and free of acute infection. Study conclusions and caveats: The largest CSF clone was proportionally bigger in mild cognitive impairment or Alzheimer's disease than controls.

This clonotype registers large by frequency. The antigen is unknown. The chain employs TRBV20-1 and TRBJ2-7. The receptor was isolated from a human donor with Alzheimer's disease. The sample taken for sequencing was cerebrospinal fluid. CDR3 in amino acids: CSASRLSSYEQYF.